This T cell receptor beta chain was profiled in a study of CD8+CD57+ T cells in acquired aplastic anemia. Study-level points and caveats: Some 30 shared CD8+ CDR3s appeared highly expressed within patients' immunodominant clones. No significant patient-versus-control difference appeared in CD8+ Simpson's diversity.

The template used for profiling TCR beta VDJ and CDR3 was genomic DNA. TCRdb independently ran MiXCR on the reads; one entry per CDR3 protein. Of over 150,000 distinct CDR3 sequences in the sample, 55% to 65% were seen once. For this clonotype: Its specificity is unknown.

Sequencing involved patients with CD8+CD57+ cell expansion previously shown by flow cytometry. Looked up from germline, CDR1 is LNHDA and CDR2 is SQIVND (reference sequence). This CDR3 spans 14 amino acids. V lost 2 bases and J lost 8, with 12 bases in between. The chain carries TRBV19 and TRBJ1-4, with D perhaps matching TRBD1 (5 bases). The clonotype comes from a human donor with aplastic anemia. The sequencing sample was made of sorted CD4+, CD8+, or CD8+CD57+ T cells (not recorded which) from PBMCs. Here the CDR3 reads CASSISRDGEKLFF. CDR3 nucleotides: TGTGCCAGTAGTATAAGCAGGGATGGCGAAAAACTGTTTTTT.